This record covers a single T cell receptor beta chain. Sequenced by immunoSEQ multiplex PCR; TCRdb stores in-frame clones only, minus some. The sample comprises about 98,000 clones, nearly 97% of which are singletons, and approximately 0.2% rests with the top ten. The data originate from a study of technical replicates of blood from a few donors. CDR1 and CDR2 (germline): SEHNR, FQNEAQ (reference sequence). V was pared by 2 bases and J by 7 bases, with 11 bases of the junction left unmatched. The CDR3 contains 16 residues. The TCR originated in a human donor in good health. The source material was T cells isolated from PBMCs. This sequence joins TRBV7-9 and TRBJ2-1, with TRBD1 matching over 7 bases. As DNA, the CDR3 is TGTGCCAGCAGCTTAATAGAAGGGGGCGCTGGGAATGAGCAGTTCTTC. This gives the protein CASSLIEGGAGNEQFF.